This TCR beta chain was recorded in a study of T cells in tumors after PD-1 blockade (dated by TCRdb to between 2018 and 2021). Concerning the study at large: Prior checkpoint blockade, systemic immunosuppressant use, and recent radiotherapy or other anti-cancer therapy within 4 weeks were grounds for patient exclusion. Treatment consisted of either cemiplimab 350 mg every 2 weeks or pembrolizumab 200 mg every 3 weeks. While on anti-PD-1 treatment, some of the patients also continued taking daily vismodegib 150 mg. On average, peripheral blood samples yielded 36,536 unique clonotypes and approximately 110,000 TCR templates (range roughly 24,000-290,000). The study performed paired single-cell RNA and TCR sequencing on site-matched tumors from BCC or SCC patients before and after anti-PD-1 therapy. To compare clonotypes in blood and tumor, bulk TCR sequencing was done on roughly ten peripheral blood samples taken from 5 or 6 patients. RECIST version 1.1 was used to assess clinical response.

Genomic DNA extracted from tumor biopsies or peripheral blood was used for bulk TCRbeta sequencing, with input ranging from roughly 600 ng to 6,004 ng. Every patient had histologically proven advanced or metastatic basal or squamous cell carcinoma and was a poor candidate for surgical resection. Of the ten or so patients in the basal cell carcinoma cohort, 8 or 9 underwent bulk tumor TCR sequencing. The immunoSEQ platform was used for deep TCRbeta sequencing. In the original analysis: Only productive rearrangements were exported from the immunoSEQ Analyzer for further analysis. T cell phenotypes were assigned to bulk TCRbeta clonotypes by matching to single-cell RNA+TCR-seq clones sharing the same TCRbeta sequence. Clone enrichment in tumor was calculated as tumor frequency divided by PBMC frequency from bulk TCR sequencing. TCRs were grouped by GLIPH into specificity groups, defined as clusters of distinct TCRs likely recognizing common antigens via shared CDR3 motifs. TCRdb limited this immuneACCESS table to in-frame rearrangements with V and J called. A share of clones is missing; checked studies link under half to unresolved V genes, and the rest is unexplained. V and J calls and clone size come straight from that table; D and trimming were deduced from the DNA. This sample is represented by roughly 20,000 clones; over 70% of them were singletons. About 25% of the sample lies in the top ten.

After removal of 3 bases from V and 4 bases from J, the junction retains 6 bases not matched to a gene. The CDR3, from cysteine to phenylalanine, totals 14 residues. Only the CDR3 part of the read is kept: 42 bases, read in frame from the first base. Per the germline V gene, MNHEY is the CDR1 and SVGAGI is the CDR2. On this clone itself: Its antigen is not yet known. Base qualities are not at hand, and no much larger clone is one base apart.

Beyond this particular receptor, the publication reports: Roughly 41% of tumor TCR clonotypes were detected in blood, and some novel exhausted tumor clones were observed in pre-treatment blood, which was taken as suggesting peripheral recruitment. Where the novel T cell clones came from was not determined, and possible sources could include lymphoid organs or rare unexpanded clones inside the tumor or in the tumor periphery.

This receptor chain uses TRBV6-5 and TRBJ2-7; TRBD2 matches 7 bases in the middle. The sequencing used PBMCs, collected after anti-PD-1 therapy. This receptor was obtained from a human donor with advanced basal cell or squamous cell carcinoma (not recorded which). The nucleotides are TGTGCCAGCAGTTATGGCGGGAGAAGGTACGAGCAGTACTTC. This yields the protein CASSYGGRRYEQYF.